This paragraph reports one T cell receptor beta chain. What it recognizes is unknown. This entry comes from a study of early T cells in non-severe SARS-CoV-2 infection. Study context: Sequencing input comprised bulk RNA from unsorted whole blood; chain pairing was not available.

Study-level findings and limits: Matches to VDJdb favored anti-spike CD8 responses and missed private and CD4 specificities.

The CDR3 sequence is 8 residues long. Researchers tagged individual cDNA molecules with unique molecular identifiers. TCRdb reprocessed the 5' RACE reads with MiXCR, giving one entry per CDR3 protein. The data show 80,000 to 100,000 distinct CDR3 sequences, with around 15% seen just once and 5% to 7.5% held by the top ten. Material for sequencing was whole blood. The source is an adult who was a healthcare worker with PCR-confirmed SARS-CoV-2 infection or an uninfected control (not recorded which). The chain carries TRBV1 and TRBJ1-4; TRBD1, the table's D call, lacks a check against the DNA. TRBV1 is designated a pseudogene. The CDR3 region is CHPGWAFF. The DNA for the CDR3 is TGCCACCCCGGCTGGGCGTTTTTT.